This TCR beta chain was profiled in a study of Graves' ophthalmopathy and Graves' hyperthyroidism (dated by TCRdb to 2017 to 2018). Notes on the research overall: Peripheral blood samples were taken at the time of initial diagnosis, before any treatment was given. Following sample collection, hyperthyroidism patients were given methimazole at a starting dose of 30 mg daily, and ophthalmopathy patients were given high-dose intravenous methylprednisolone. T-cell repertoires of thyroid tissue and blood were compared in over 5 hyperthyroidism patients. The roughly 100 discovery patients were divided at random into training and test sets in a 7:3 ratio. To explore V-J signatures that separate ophthalmopathy from hyperthyroidism, a discovery set of about 96 patients was enrolled, consisting of about 45 with ophthalmopathy and 55 to 65 with stable hyperthyroidism. To tell Graves' ophthalmopathy apart from Graves' hyperthyroidism, and to predict which patients would progress to ophthalmopathy, the study relied on TCR beta repertoire signatures. In total, some 140 blood samples were TCR-sequenced: 40 to 45 ophthalmopathy, roughly 80 hyperthyroidism and approximately 17 hyperthyroidism-to-ophthalmopathy patients. For independent validation, a separate cohort was made up of approximately 18 hyperthyroidism patients plus 17 patients who later progressed from hyperthyroidism to ophthalmopathy.

For repertoire sequencing, TCR beta CDR3 regions were amplified from RNA transcripts. The first round was an RT-PCR using HTBI primers with the Qiagen OneStep RT-PCR kit, and this first round was followed by a second-round multiplex PCR, then size selection and purification. The libraries underwent paired-end sequencing with 100 bp reads on an Illumina HiSeq2000. The source study handled its data this way. SOAPnuke was used for read processing, and reads with adapters, uncalled bases, a mean Phred below 15, or no exact constant-primer or identifier match were discarded. COPE v1.2.5 was used to merge the high-quality paired reads. Each unique nucleotide sequence was treated as a clonotype, and MiTCR v1.1 was used to align the clonotypes to the IMGT TRB V, D and J references. Analysis was restricted to V-J combinations with a frequency above 0.0001, which covered 99.2% of repertoires. For each V-J combination, a TCR clonal expansion and chaos score was defined as F50 clonal expansion divided by the chaos observed in the TCRdist matrix. Welch's t-statistics and random forest were used to narrow the features down to about a dozen V-J combinations, which were then fed into a naive Bayes classifier. The similarity between thyroid and blood repertoires was quantified using the Morisita-Horn index. The public reads were reanalyzed by TCRdb: fastp trimming at Q25, MiXCR alignment, in-frame beta chains only. CDR3 protein duplicates are merged, each entry listing the most common genes and DNA. TCRdb, rather than the study authors, made the V and J calls. This sample has approximately 210,000 distinct CDR3 sequences in its table, and approximately 28% of those were observed once. In total, the top ten clones hold about 9.1% of the sample.

A note on this clonotype: Its antigen has not been determined. Per-base qualities were not stored, and no clone one base away is much larger.

Via the germline V gene, CDR1 is SQVTM and CDR2 ANQGSEA. Spanning cysteine to phenylalanine, the CDR3 consists of 13 amino acids. CDR3 DNA only is kept here, 39 bases in frame from base 1. Trimming accounts for 6 bases at V and 2 bases at J, while the number of junction bases matched to no gene is 3. The ophthalmopathy patients had moderately to severely active disease, with a Clinical Activity Score of 3 or higher, a NOSPECS grade of 4 or higher, and a disease duration of less than 3 months. Anyone with other autoimmune diseases, uncontrolled infections, pregnancy or lactation was excluded from the study. Diagnosis relied on clinical symptoms, serum thyroxine, TRAb, thyroid ultrasound and orbital computed tomography. PBMCs were isolated from around 10 ml of fresh peripheral blood by Ficoll-Paque density gradient centrifugation. Total RNA was extracted using Trizol reagent, and RNA quality was checked on an Agilent 2100 Bioanalyzer.

What the research found in general, with its limitations: In cross-validation, the 13-signature model distinguished ophthalmopathy from stable hyperthyroidism with almost 90% sensitivity and about 84% specificity, and in the test set the corresponding values were about 80% and 75%. Most expanded thyroid clonotypes with a frequency above 0.001 also appeared in blood, which suggests that blood repertoires may reflect the immune response in the thyroid. In validation, the model predicted ophthalmopathy progression with about 71% sensitivity and roughly 78% specificity; eleven to twelve predicted patients were CT-confirmed with GO in a median of around 6.5 months. No statistical method was used to predetermine the sample size, and group allocation was not hidden from the investigators.

The sequenced sample was peripheral blood. The V gene is TRBV29-1 and the J gene is TRBJ1-5, with 8 bases matching TRBD1. This sequence was found in a man between 50 and 59 years old with Graves' ophthalmopathy. Donor details come from another sample of the same person, matched by shared clones. Here is the DNA: TGCAGCGTACAGGGGGGAGGCAATCAGCCCCAGCATTTT. It encodes CSVQGGGNQPQHF.